These T cell receptor beta chains were read from a single sample in a study of OX40 agonist ivuxolimab in advanced cancers. The repertoire was sequenced with immunoSEQ multiplex PCR; TCRdb's copy has only in-frame clones and lacks some. The sample lists more than 55,000 clones, approximately 79% seen once, with about 11% in the top ten. The material sequenced was CD4+ or CD8+ T cells sorted from blood, taken in a trial of the OX40 agonist ivuxolimab. These receptor sequences come from an adult with an advanced solid tumor such as melanoma, head and neck, liver or kidney cancer. Both conserved end residues are part of each CDR3. Each record gives: V gene, J gene, CDR3 length, clone size, D gene, CDR3 DNA, CDR3 protein. D genes are given only for firm matches. Only part of the rows carry a size: once, few, many, or a class if the clone is expanded.

TRBV7-2	TRBJ2-5	13	-	-	TGTGCCAGCAGCCCTCGACTCGACGAGACCCAGTACTTC	CASSPRLDETQYF
TRBV7-2	TRBJ2-3	16	once	-	TGTGCCAGCAGCCGCGCTGGGAGGGGGTCCACAGATACGCAGTATTTT	CASSRAGRGSTDTQYF
TRBV11-2	TRBJ2-7	17	-	TRBD1	TGCGCCAGCAGCCAAGATACCTGGACAGGGGGCGAGTACGAGCAGTACTTC	CASSQDTWTGGEYEQYF
TRBV7-9	TRBJ1-4	17	once	-	TGTGCCAGCAGTTCCTCGACGGTTCGAGACATGAATGGGAAACTGTTTTTT	CASSSSTVRDMNGKLFF
TRBV5-1	TRBJ2-2	15	-	TRBD2	TGCGCCAGCAGCTCACTCACTAGCGGGGACGGGGAGCTGTTTTTT	CASSSLTSGDGELFF
TRBV7-9	TRBJ2-5	15	-	-	TGTGCCAGCAGCCCAATACAGGGACGGGGAGAGACCCAGTACTTC	CASSPIQGRGETQYF
TRBV9	TRBJ2-4	16	-	-	TGTGCCAGCAGCGGCTCGGCGGCAGGAGGATCGTACATTCAGTACTTC	CASSGSAAGGSYIQYF
TRBV7-2	TRBJ1-2	14	-	TRBD1	TGTGCCAGCAGCTTAGGTGGGACAGCAGATGGCTACACCTTC	CASSLGGTADGYTF
TRBV5-1	TRBJ1-1	14	-	TRBD1	TGCGCCAGCAGCTTGGCACAGGGGTTTACTGAAGCTTTCTTT	CASSLAQGFTEAFF
TRBV7-7	TRBJ2-5	13	once	TRBD2	TGTGCCAGCAGCCCGGGGGGGGCAGAGACCCAGTACTTC	CASSPGGAETQYF
TRBV27	TRBJ1-2	17	-	TRBD1	TGTGCCAGCAGTTTATTGCCCTCTACAGGGGTTTGGGGTGGCTACACCTTC	CASSLLPSTGVWGGYTF
TRBV25-1	TRBJ1-2	12	-	-	TGTGCCAGCAGGACCAAGGGGGGAGGCTACACCTTC	CASRTKGGGYTF
TRBV7-3	TRBJ2-1	14	-	TRBD2	TGTGCCAGCAGCTTTACAGCGGGGGGCGATGAGCAGTTCTTC	CASSFTAGGDEQFF
TRBV5-5	TRBJ2-1	16	-	TRBD2	TGTGCCAGCACCCGTTTAGCGGGGGGTTCCTACAATGAGCAGTTCTTC	CASTRLAGGSYNEQFF
TRBV7-2	TRBJ1-2	15	-	-	TGTGCCAGCAGCTTAGGGGACGGGGTGAGCTATGGCTACACCTTC	CASSLGDGVSYGYTF
TRBV7-2	TRBJ2-5	17	-	TRBD2	TGTGCCAGCAGCGTAGGGACTAGCGGGGGGTTTGGGGAGACCCAGTACTTC	CASSVGTSGGFGETQYF
TRBV10-1	TRBJ2-7	14	-	-	TGCGCCATACGGACCAGAGGGGGATCCTACGAGCAGTACTTC	CAIRTRGGSYEQYF
TRBV28	TRBJ1-5	16	-	TRBD1	TGTGCCAGCAGTTCTCAAGAGGGGGCGCCGGCTCAGCCCCAGCATTTT	CASSSQEGAPAQPQHF
TRBV2	TRBJ2-1	15	-	TRBD2	TGTGCCAGCAAGAGGACTAGCGGGACAGTGGGTGAGCAGTTCTTC	CASKRTSGTVGEQFF
TRBV7-9	TRBJ1-4	14	medium-sized	-	TGTGCCAGCAGCTTACAAGGGGTGAATGAAAAACTGTTTTTT	CASSLQGVNEKLFF
TRBV19	TRBJ2-7	14	-	TRBD1	TGTGCCAGTAGTCTACAGGGGAACCCCTACGAGCAGTACTTC	CASSLQGNPYEQYF
TRBV18	TRBJ1-2	14	-	-	TGTGCCAGCTCATCGGCAGGGGACAACTATGGCTACACCTTC	CASSSAGDNYGYTF
TRBV9	TRBJ2-2	13	-	-	TGTGCCAGCAGCGTAGGGGGGTCCGGGGAGCTGTTTTTT	CASSVGGSGELFF
TRBV11-2	TRBJ1-1	14	-	-	TGTGCCAGCAGCTTAGGAGGGCTGAACACTGAAGCTTTCTTT	CASSLGGLNTEAFF
TRBV30	TRBJ2-7	13	-	-	TGTGCCTCCAAAGGGGCAGTCGCCTACGAGCAGTACTTC	CASKGAVAYEQYF
TRBV28	TRBJ1-2	15	-	-	TGTGCCAGCAGTTTGGGGTCAGCCGTTAACTATGGCTACACCTTC	CASSLGSAVNYGYTF
TRBV6-5	TRBJ1-5	13	-	TRBD1	TGTGCCAGCAGTTACACTACCGGGACAGGGGAGCATTTT	CASSYTTGTGEHF
TRBV6-5	TRBJ1-1	13	-	-	TGTGCCAGCAGAGCCGGGGTGGTCACTGAAGCTTTCTTT	CASRAGVVTEAFF
TRBV9	TRBJ1-1	16	-	-	TGTGCCAGCAGCCCCTACGGGGGGCTGGTGAACACTGAAGCTTTCTTT	CASSPYGGLVNTEAFF
TRBV9	TRBJ2-1	16	once	TRBD2	TGTGCCAGCAGCGCCCCCGGGACTAGCGGGATCCATGAGCAGTTCTTC	CASSAPGTSGIHEQFF
TRBV10-3	TRBJ2-3	14	-	TRBD2	TGTGCCATCAGTGATGGGCGGGGGGAAGATACGCAGTATTTT	CAISDGRGEDTQYF
TRBV18	TRBJ2-7	16	-	TRBD1	TGTGCCAGCTCACCACGAGGGGGCCCCTTGTCGGGCGAGCAGTACTTC	CASSPRGGPLSGEQYF
TRBV7-9	TRBJ2-7	16	-	-	TGTGCCAGCAGCTTAGATACCCCGGGACGGACCTACGAGCAGTACTTC	CASSLDTPGRTYEQYF
TRBV25-1	TRBJ2-1	15	-	TRBD2	TGTGCCACCGCCGAGGGGCTAGCGGGCTACAATGAGCAGTTCTTC	CATAEGLAGYNEQFF
TRBV4-3	TRBJ2-5	14	few	-	TGCGCCAGCAGCCAAGGATGGGGGCCGGAGACCCAGTACTTC	CASSQGWGPETQYF
TRBV7-8	TRBJ2-5	13	-	-	TGTGCCAGAGGGGACGGAGTTCAAGAGACCCAGTACTTC	CARGDGVQETQYF
TRBV7-9	TRBJ2-7	14	few	-	TGTGCCAGCACCCATACCGTACGACCCTACGAGCAGTACTTC	CASTHTVRPYEQYF
TRBV7-9	TRBJ2-5	12	-	-	TGTGCCAGCAGCTTATCCGCAGAGACCCAGTACTTC	CASSLSAETQYF
TRBV10-3	TRBJ1-2	16	-	-	TGTGCCATCAGTGCAAATTCGACGAGGACCAACTATGGCTACACCTTC	CAISANSTRTNYGYTF
TRBV9	TRBJ1-3	16	-	TRBD1	TGTGCCAGCAGCGTTCAAGGGACAGCTAATGGAAACACCATATATTTT	CASSVQGTANGNTIYF
TRBV7-2	TRBJ2-1	15	-	-	TGTGCCAGCAGCTTAGGAGCTACTCAAAACAATGAGCAGTTCTTC	CASSLGATQNNEQFF
TRBV6-1	TRBJ1-2	18	few	-	TGTGCCAGCAGTGAGGGTGAACGGATCGGGGGACTTCTCTATGGCTACACCTTC	CASSEGERIGGLLYGYTF
TRBV7-8	TRBJ2-7	11	-	-	TGTGCCAGCAGCCTACTCGACGAGCAGTACTTC	CASSLLDEQYF
TRBV7-2	TRBJ1-2	13	-	-	TGTGCCAGCAGCTTCGAGGCCCGCTATGGCTACACCTTC	CASSFEARYGYTF
TRBV23-1	TRBJ1-4	16	-	-	TGCGCCAGCAGTCAATCCCCGGAGACAGATAATGAAAAACTGTTTTTT	CASSQSPETDNEKLFF
TRBV5-1	TRBJ2-7	17	-	TRBD1	TGCGCCAGCGCCCTACGTCTTACCGGGACAGGGTTTGACGAGCAGTACTTC	CASALRLTGTGFDEQYF
TRBV6-4	TRBJ1-1	13	-	-	TGTGCCAGCAGTGAGATTCCCAACACTGAAGCTTTCTTT	CASSEIPNTEAFF
TRBV4-2	TRBJ2-7	15	-	-	TGTGCCAGCAGCTTGAACAGGGAAATGAGGTACGAGCAGTACTTC	CASSLNREMRYEQYF
TRBV9	TRBJ2-5	15	-	-	TGTGCCAGCAGCGTAACAGGGACTCTACAAGAGACCCAGTACTTC	CASSVTGTLQETQYF
TRBV9	TRBJ1-6	14	-	TRBD1	TGTGCCAGCTCCAGTCAGGGGGGAAGGTCACCCCTCCACTTT	CASSSQGGRSPLHF
TRBV28	TRBJ1-4	12	few	TRBD1	TGTGCCAGCAGTTTAACGGGACAGTCCCTGTTTTTT	CASSLTGQSLFF
TRBV14	TRBJ2-1	11	-	-	TGTGCCAGCAGCCGTAGTAGTGAGCAGTTCTTC	CASSRSSEQFF
TRBV4-1	TRBJ2-1	12	few	-	TGCGCCAGCAGCCAGCCCGGCGCGCGGGAGTTCTTC	CASSQPGAREFF
TRBV7-9	TRBJ2-3	14	-	TRBD2	TGTGCCAGCAGCTCCCGACTAGCGAGGGATACGCAGTATTTT	CASSSRLARDTQYF
TRBV28	TRBJ1-5	15	-	-	TGTGCCAGCAGTGTCAGGGTCGTCGGCAATCAGCCCCAGCATTTT	CASSVRVVGNQPQHF
TRBV6-5	TRBJ1-1	16	-	TRBD1	TGTGCCAGCAGTTACAGGGGGCCAACCATGAACACTGAAGCTTTCTTT	CASSYRGPTMNTEAFF
TRBV28	TRBJ2-7	15	many	-	TGTGCCAGCAACCAACCCGGGGTCGGGGGATACGAGCAGTACTTC	CASNQPGVGGYEQYF
TRBV28	TRBJ2-3	14	-	-	TGTGCCAGCAGTTTCCCTCGGGCCACAGATACGCAGTATTTT	CASSFPRATDTQYF
TRBV11-3	TRBJ2-7	15	many	-	TGTGCCAGCAGCTTAGGTACCCAACCATCCTACGAGCAGTACTTC	CASSLGTQPSYEQYF
TRBV6-1	TRBJ2-7	13	-	-	TGTGCCAGCAGCCAGGACAGTTCCTACGAGCAGTACTTC	CASSQDSSYEQYF